The clone carrying this T cell receptor beta chain was recorded many times. Its antigen remains unidentified. Construction of the TCRbeta library involved unique molecular identifiers. MiXCR was run by TCRdb on the PCR reads, yielding one entry per CDR3 protein. The repertoire holds approximately 290,000 distinct CDR3 sequences, with around 10% as singletons. These data are taken from a study of T-cell reconstitution after alpha-beta-depleted transplantation in children. Study-level results: Expanded graft clones, several hundred of them, were reportedly the source of alpha-beta T cells about two months after transplant.

Germline assignment: CDR1 SGHVS and CDR2 FQNEAQ. The CDR3 is 14 amino acids. Between the trimmed V and J ends, which lost 1 base and 9 bases, there was a span of 13 bases. This clonotype originated in a male patient aged 2 to 10 who had a stem cell transplant for chronic granulomatous disease, so the T cells may come from the graft donor. The rearrangement uses TRBV7-8 and TRBJ2-1; no definite D call. The sample here was peripheral blood, taken 180 days after TCRalphabeta/CD19-depleted stem cell transplant. The CDR3 spells CASSLGLLYFEQFF. The CDR3 DNA is TGTGCCAGCAGCTTAGGCCTACTCTACTTTGAGCAGTTCTTC. The whole variable domain, filled in from reference TRBV7-8 and TRBJ2-1, reads GAGVSQSPRYKVAKRGQDVALRCDPISGHVSLFWYQQALGQGPEFLTYFQNEAQLDKSGLPSDRFFAERPEGSVSTLKIQRTQQEDSAVYLCASSLGLLYFEQFFGPGTRLTVL.